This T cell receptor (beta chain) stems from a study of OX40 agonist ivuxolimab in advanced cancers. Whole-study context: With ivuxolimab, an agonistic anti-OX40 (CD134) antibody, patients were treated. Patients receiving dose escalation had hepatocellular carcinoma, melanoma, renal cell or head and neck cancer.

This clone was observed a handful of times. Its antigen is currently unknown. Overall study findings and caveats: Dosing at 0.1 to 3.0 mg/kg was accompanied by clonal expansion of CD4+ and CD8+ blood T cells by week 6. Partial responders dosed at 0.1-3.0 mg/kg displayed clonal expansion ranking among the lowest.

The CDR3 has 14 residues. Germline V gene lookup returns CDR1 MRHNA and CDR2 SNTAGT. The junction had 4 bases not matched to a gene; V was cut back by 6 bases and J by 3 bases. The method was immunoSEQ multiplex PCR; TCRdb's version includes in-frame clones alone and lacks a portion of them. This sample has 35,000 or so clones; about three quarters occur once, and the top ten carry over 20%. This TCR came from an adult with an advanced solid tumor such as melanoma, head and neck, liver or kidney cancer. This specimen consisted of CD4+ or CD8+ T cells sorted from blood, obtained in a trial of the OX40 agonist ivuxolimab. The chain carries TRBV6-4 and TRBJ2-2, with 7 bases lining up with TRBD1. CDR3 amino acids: CASSRDSDTGELFF. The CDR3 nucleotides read TGTGCCAGCAGCCGGGACAGCGACACCGGGGAGCTGTTTTTT.